Listed here are 10 T cell receptor beta chains from one sample, sequenced in a study of blood T cell repertoires in COVID-19. The assay was immunoSEQ multiplex PCR, and TCRdb's table has in-frame clones only and misses some. The sample includes about 120,000 clones, about 78% of them seen just once. The sequenced material came from peripheral blood. The receptors originated from a man between 65 and 85 years old with acute or convalescent COVID-19.

The chain combines TRBV11-2 with TRBJ1-3; D is ambiguous. This CDR3 comprises 12 residues. V was trimmed by 5 bases and J by 4 bases, leaving 6 bases between them. Germline CDR1 is SGHAT and CDR2 is FQNNGV. DNA of the CDR3: TGTGCCAGCAGCCCACAGGGAAACACCATATATTTT. Translated: CASSPQGNTIYF.

The rearrangement links TRBV7-7 to TRBJ2-7; TRBD2 aligns across 13 bases. The junction had 5 bases not matched to a gene; V was cut back by 5 bases and J by 7 bases. The germline V gene encodes CDR1 SSHAT and CDR2 FNYEAQ (reference sequence). The CDR3 has 14 residues. CDR3 residues: CASSLGLAGDEQYF. DNA of the CDR3: TGTGCCAGCAGCCTCGGACTAGCGGGGGATGAGCAGTACTTC.

As regards this clone: Other nucleotide sequences in the sample specify the same CDR3. V and J are TRBV19 and TRBJ1-5; 9 nucleotides align to TRBD1. The CDR3 spans 14 residues. Losses at the gene ends were 4 bases for V and 5 bases for J; bases not matched to a gene: 3. Germline V lookup: CDR1 LNHDA, CDR2 SQIVND (reference sequence). The CDR3 coding sequence is TGTGCCAGTAGTACGGGACAGGGCTATCAGCCCCAGCATTTT. This translates into CASSTGQGYQPQHF.

The chain's CDR3 is CASSNRNEKLFF. CDR3 nucleotides: TGTGCCAGCAGTAACAGAAATGAAAAACTGTTTTTT. The chain joins TRBV12-3 or TRBV12-4 to TRBJ1-4; no clear D. Trimming shortened V by 5 bases and J by 5 bases, and 6 bases separated the two germline ends. The CDR3 spans 12 residues.

This clone was seen a few times. This rearrangement joins TRBV7-3 to TRBJ2-1; possibly TRBD2 for D (6 bases). The CDR3 has 16 amino acids. CDR1 SGHTA and CDR2 FQGTGA come from the germline V gene. Trimming removed 5 bases from V and 0 bases from J, with 14 bases in between. The CDR3 DNA is TGTGCCAGCAGCCCCAGAGCGGGCCTCTCCTACAATGAGCAGTTCTTC. This codes for CASSPRAGLSYNEQFF.

The chain uses TRBV4-2 and TRBJ1-6; 8 positions agree with TRBD1. The CDR3 has 16 amino acids. Germline lookup yields CDR1 LGHNA and CDR2 YNFKEQ. Trimming removed 4 bases from V and 6 bases from J; junction bases left unmatched: 8. The CDR3 region has the DNA TGTGCCAGCAGCCTTGGACCGACAGGGGCTAATTCACCCCTCCACTTT. Residues: CASSLGPTGANSPLHF.

This sequence joins TRBV13 and TRBJ1-1; 7 bases fit TRBD1. The CDR3 contains 12 residues. CDR1 and CDR2 (germline): PRHDT, FYEKMQ (reference sequence). Trimming took 5 bases from V and 8 from J; bases not matched to a gene: 5. The CDR3 DNA follows: TGTGCCAGCAGCGCCAACAGGGGCGAAGCTTTCTTT. As protein: CASSANRGEAFF.

This chain uses TRBV7-2 with TRBJ1-2; TRBD1 agrees at 9 bases. From germline, CDR1 is SGHTA and CDR2 FQGNSA. V was pared by 1 base and J by 4 bases, with 4 bases of the junction left unmatched. This CDR3 comprises 15 residues. CDR3 loop: CASSLGGTGSYGYTF. The CDR3 nucleotides are TGTGCCAGCAGCTTAGGCGGGACAGGGAGCTATGGCTACACCTTC.

The table lists this clone with a count of one. CDR3 nucleotide sequence: TGCGCCAGCAGCCCACGAAACCCGGACTATTACAATGAGCAGTTCTTC. This sequence encodes CASSPRNPDYYNEQFF. The chain recombines TRBV4-1 with TRBJ2-1; the D gene is possibly TRBD2 (6 bases). The germline V and J ends were trimmed by 4 bases and 4 bases, with 17 bases remaining between them. Germline V gene lookup returns CDR1 MGHRA and CDR2 YSYEKL. CDR3 size: 16 residues.

The CDR3 DNA sequence: TGTGCCAGCACTACTGCGCAGGGAACCTATAATTCACCCCTCCACTTT. Its protein product is CASTTAQGTYNSPLHF. The V gene is TRBV27, the J gene TRBJ1-6; D may be TRBD1 (5 bases). CDR3 length: 16 amino acids. The ends were cut back, 7 bases at V and 2 bases at J, with 15 bases in the middle. CDR1 is MNHEY, CDR2 SMNVEV, per germline (reference sequence).